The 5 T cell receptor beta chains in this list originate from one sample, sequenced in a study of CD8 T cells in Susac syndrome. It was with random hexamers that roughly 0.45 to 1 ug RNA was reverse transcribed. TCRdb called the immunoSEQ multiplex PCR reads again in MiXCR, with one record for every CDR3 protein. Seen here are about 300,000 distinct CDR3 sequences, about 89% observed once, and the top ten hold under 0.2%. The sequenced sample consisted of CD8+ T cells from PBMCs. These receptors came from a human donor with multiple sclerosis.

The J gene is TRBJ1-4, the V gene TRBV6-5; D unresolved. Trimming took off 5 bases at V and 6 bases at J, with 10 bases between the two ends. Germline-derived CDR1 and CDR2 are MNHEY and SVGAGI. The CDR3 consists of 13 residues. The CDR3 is CASSQINDEKLFF. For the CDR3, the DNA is TGTGCCAGCAGTCAGATTAACGATGAAAAACTGTTTTTT.

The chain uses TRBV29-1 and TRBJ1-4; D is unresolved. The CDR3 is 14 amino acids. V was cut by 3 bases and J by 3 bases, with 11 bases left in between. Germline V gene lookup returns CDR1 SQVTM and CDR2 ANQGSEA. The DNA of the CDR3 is TGCAGCGTTGAGTTGGCAGACCCTAATGAAAAACTGTTTTTT. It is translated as CSVELADPNEKLFF.

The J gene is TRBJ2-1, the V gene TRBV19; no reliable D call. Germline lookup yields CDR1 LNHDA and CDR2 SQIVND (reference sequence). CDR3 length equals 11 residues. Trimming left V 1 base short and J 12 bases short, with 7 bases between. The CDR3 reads CASSIGVSQFF. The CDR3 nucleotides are TGTGCCAGTAGTATAGGCGTATCGCAGTTCTTC.

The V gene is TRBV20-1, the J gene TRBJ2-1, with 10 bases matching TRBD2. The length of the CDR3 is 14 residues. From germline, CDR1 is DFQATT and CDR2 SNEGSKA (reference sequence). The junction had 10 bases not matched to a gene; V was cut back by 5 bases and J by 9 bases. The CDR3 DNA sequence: TGCAGTGCTCCGAGCGGGAGGGCCTTCGGTGAGCAGTTCTTC. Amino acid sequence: CSAPSGRAFGEQFF.

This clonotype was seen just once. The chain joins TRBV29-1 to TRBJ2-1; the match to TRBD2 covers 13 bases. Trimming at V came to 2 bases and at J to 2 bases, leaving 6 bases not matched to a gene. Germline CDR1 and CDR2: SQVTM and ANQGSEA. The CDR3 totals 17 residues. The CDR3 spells CSVEPDTSGRAYNEQFF. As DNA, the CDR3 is TGCAGCGTTGAACCCGACACTAGCGGGAGGGCCTACAATGAGCAGTTCTTC.